This T cell receptor (beta chain) was obtained from a study of PD-1 blockade in classical Hodgkin lymphoma. The germline V and J ends were trimmed by 7 bases and 6 bases, with 12 bases remaining between them. The CDR3 is 12 residues long. Germline V gene data show CDR1 as MNHEY and CDR2 as SVGAGI. Sequencing used immunoSEQ multiplex PCR; TCRdb keeps in-frame clones, though not all of them. Of about 21,000 clones listed, 70% to 80% are singletons. With no exception, relapse followed autologous stem cell transplantation in all patients, and brentuximab vedotin exposure varied. Here the sequenced sample was peripheral blood mononuclear cells (PBMCs), taken at baseline. The clonotype originates from a human donor with classical Hodgkin lymphoma. The chain is built from TRBV6-5 and TRBJ1-2; weak D call: TRBD1 (6 bases). Here the CDR3 DNA reads TGTGCCAGCACCATACAGGGCGATGGCTACACCTTC. Protein sequence: CASTIQGDGYTF.